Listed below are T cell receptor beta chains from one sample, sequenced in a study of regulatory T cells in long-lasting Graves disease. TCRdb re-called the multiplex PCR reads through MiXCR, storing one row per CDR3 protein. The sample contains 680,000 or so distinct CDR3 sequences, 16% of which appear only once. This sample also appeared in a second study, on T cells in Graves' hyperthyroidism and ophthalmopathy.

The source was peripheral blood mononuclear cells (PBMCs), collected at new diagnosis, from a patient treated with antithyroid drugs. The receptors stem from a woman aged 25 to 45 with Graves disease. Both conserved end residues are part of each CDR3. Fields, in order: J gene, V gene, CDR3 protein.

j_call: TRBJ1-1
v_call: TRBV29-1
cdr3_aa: CSVGGGTVLNTEAFF

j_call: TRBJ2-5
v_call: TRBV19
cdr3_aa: CASSLSGRAGETQYF

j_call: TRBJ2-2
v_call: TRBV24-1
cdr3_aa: CATSGASGRKNTGELFF

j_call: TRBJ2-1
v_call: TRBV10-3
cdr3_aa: CAISELGLGPFF

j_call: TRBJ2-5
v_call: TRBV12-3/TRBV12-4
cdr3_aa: CASRQSGETQYF

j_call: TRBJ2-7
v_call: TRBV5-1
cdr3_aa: CASSLAGFYEQYF

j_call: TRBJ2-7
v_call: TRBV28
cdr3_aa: CASTTLERNEQYF

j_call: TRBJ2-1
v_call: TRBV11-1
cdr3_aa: CASSLSTGGLPYNEQFF

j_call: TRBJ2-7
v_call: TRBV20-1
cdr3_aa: CSARPRTSGSLTYEQYF

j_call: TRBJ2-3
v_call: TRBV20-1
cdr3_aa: CSARERVAWVTDTQYF

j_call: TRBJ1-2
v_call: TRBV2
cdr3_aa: CASGSGGIGYTF

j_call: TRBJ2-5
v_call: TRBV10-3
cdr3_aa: CAISESAGQETQYF

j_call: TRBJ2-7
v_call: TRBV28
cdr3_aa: CASSYGGRELYEQYF

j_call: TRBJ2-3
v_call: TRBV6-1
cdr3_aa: CASTGQVADTQYF

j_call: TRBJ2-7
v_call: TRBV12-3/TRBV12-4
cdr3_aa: CASSPKGGVEQYF

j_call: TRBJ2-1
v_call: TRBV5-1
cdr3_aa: CASSFGGRAGNEQFF

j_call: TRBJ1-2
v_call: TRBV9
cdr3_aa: CASSVTQPDGYTF

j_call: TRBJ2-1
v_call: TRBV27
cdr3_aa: CASSWGWSYNEQFF

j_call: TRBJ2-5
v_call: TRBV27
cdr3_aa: CASSSSLWAGEGETQYF

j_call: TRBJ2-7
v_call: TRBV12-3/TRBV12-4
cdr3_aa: CASSLKGLNEQYF

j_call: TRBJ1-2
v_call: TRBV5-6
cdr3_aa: CASSLLSSAGYTF

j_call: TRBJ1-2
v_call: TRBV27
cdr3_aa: CASRTGNYYGYTF

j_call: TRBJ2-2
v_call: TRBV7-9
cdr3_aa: CTSSLSGANTGELFF

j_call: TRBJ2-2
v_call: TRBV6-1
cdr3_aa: CASSPRGKDTGELLF

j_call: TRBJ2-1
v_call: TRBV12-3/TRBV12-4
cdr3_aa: CASSLGLAGNEQFF

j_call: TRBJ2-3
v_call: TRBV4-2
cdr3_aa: CASSQGPSGGLDTQYF